This entry lists 14 T cell receptor beta chains sequenced from one sample in a study of shared T cell receptors in the human thymus. Here immunoSEQ multiplex PCR was the method, and the copy in TCRdb shows in-frame clones only, minus some. The sample yields over 350,000 clones, 85% to 95% seen once. Sequences were obtained from thymocytes. These receptors all stem from a human donor.

The genes are TRBV9 and TRBJ2-2; 7 bases fit TRBD2. The ends lost 0 bases at V and 4 bases at J; junction bases unmatched: 9. Germline CDR1 and CDR2: SGDLS and YYNGEE. The CDR3 length is 17 residues. The CDR3, as DNA: TGTGCCAGCAGCGTAGGGCTAGCGGTTAAACTCACCGGGGAGCTGTTTTTT. This encodes CASSVGLAVKLTGELFF.

The V and J genes are TRBV6-5 and TRBJ1-3; D not certain. This CDR3 has 14 residues. V was pared by 2 bases and J by 0 bases, with 5 bases between. Germline loops: CDR1 MNHEY, CDR2 SVGAGI. Written as DNA, the CDR3 is TGTGCCAGCAGTTACGGGTCCTCTGGAAACACCATATATTTT. This codes for CASSYGSSGNTIYF.

This clone was seen a single time. V is TRBV28 and J is TRBJ2-3; TRBD2 might be the D (5 bases). Germline CDR1 reads MDHEN; CDR2 reads SYDVKM. The V end lost 2 bases, the J end lost 1 base, and 10 bases lay between the germline ends. There are 15 residues in the CDR3. The DNA for the CDR3 is TGTGCCAGCAGTTTAACCCCCGGGGGCACAGATACGCAGTATTTT. Its protein product is CASSLTPGGTDTQYF.

This rearrangement joins TRBV6-1 to TRBJ2-7; D unclear. Trimming took off 6 bases at V and 1 base at J, with 13 bases between the two ends. The CDR3 loop spans 14 amino acids. CDR1 MNHNS and CDR2 SASEGT come from the germline V gene. Written as DNA, the CDR3 is TGTGCCAGCAGCCGCCCGGGCCTATCCTACGAGCAGTACTTC. It codes for CASSRPGLSYEQYF.

The rearrangement links TRBV27 to TRBJ2-4; D uncertain. The ends were cut back, 4 bases at V and 0 bases at J, with 7 bases in the middle. There are 14 residues in the CDR3. Per the germline V gene, CDR1 is MNHEY and CDR2 is SMNVEV (reference sequence). CDR3 sequence reads: CASSSQLAKNIQYF. The CDR3 DNA follows: TGTGCCAGCAGTTCCCAATTAGCCAAAAACATTCAGTACTTC.

The chain recombines TRBV28 with TRBJ2-1; 10 bases match TRBD2. In germline, CDR1 is MDHEN, CDR2 SYDVKM. Trimming removed 0 bases from V and 6 bases from J; junction bases left unmatched: 8. This CDR3 is built from 17 residues. CDR3 sequence: CASSLCEAGGGINEQFF. The CDR3 bases are TGTGCCAGCAGTTTATGCGAAGCGGGAGGGGGGATCAATGAGCAGTTCTTC.

This clone was detected only once. This sequence joins TRBV7-6 and TRBJ2-1; either TRBD1 or TRBD2 may supply D (6 bases each). CDR1 and CDR2 (germline): SGHVS, FNYEAQ. V was trimmed by 1 base and J by 4 bases, leaving 17 bases between them. The CDR3 covers 17 residues. The CDR3 bases are TGTGCCAGCAGCTTAGTAAAGGGGGGCGGAGGTTACAATGAGCAGTTCTTC. The encoded protein is CASSLVKGGGGYNEQFF.

The V and J genes are TRBV4-2 and TRBJ1-1; no clear D gene. The CDR3 has 14 residues. Trimming pared 1 base from V and 12 bases from J, leaving 18 bases between. The germline gives CDR1 LGHNA, CDR2 YNFKEQ. CDR3 sequence reads: CASSQVAPVRVSFF. The CDR3 DNA is TGTGCCAGCAGCCAAGTGGCCCCGGTGAGGGTGTCTTTCTTT.

The J gene is TRBJ1-1, the V gene TRBV19; the D is unclear. CDR1 LNHDA and CDR2 SQIVND come from the germline V gene (reference sequence). CDR3 length: 13 amino acids. Trimming took off 7 bases at V and 3 bases at J, with 12 bases between the two ends. In DNA, the CDR3 is TGTGCCAGTATGGGTTCCGAGGACACTGAAGCTTTCTTT. It translates to CASMGSEDTEAFF.

The chain has TRBV7-9 and TRBJ2-2; D gene unclear. CDR1 and CDR2 from the germline V gene are SEHNR and FQNEAQ (reference sequence). The ends were cut back, 5 bases at V and 0 bases at J, with 16 bases in the middle. The CDR3 loop spans 17 amino acids. The CDR3 loop is CASSQPGPRPNTGELFF. As DNA, the CDR3 is TGTGCCAGCAGCCAACCCGGGCCCAGACCGAACACCGGGGAGCTGTTTTTT. Using reference TRBV7-9 and TRBJ2-2 for the parts outside the CDR3, the full variable domain is DTGVSQNPRHKITKRGQNVTFRCDPISEHNRLYWYRQTLGQGPEFLTYFQNEAQLEKSRLLSDRFSAERPKGSFSTLEIQRTEQGDSAMYLCASSQPGPRPNTGELFFGEGSRLTVL.

Only a few counts were recorded for this clone. The chain carries TRBV28 and TRBJ2-1; D perhaps matches TRBD2 (6 bases). CDR1 and CDR2 (germline): MDHEN, SYDVKM. The length of the CDR3 is 16 residues. V gave up 4 bases and J gave up 6 bases, with 19 bases separating them. CDR3 sequence: CASSWNGSVGGNEQFF. The DNA for the CDR3 is TGTGCCAGCAGTTGGAACGGGAGCGTGGGGGGCAATGAGCAGTTCTTC.

V usage is TRBV5-4 and J usage is TRBJ2-3; 14 positions match TRBD2. Per germline, CDR1 SGHNT and CDR2 YYREEE (reference sequence). This CDR3 spans 20 amino acids. The V gene end was trimmed by 2 bases and the J gene end by 4 bases; junction bases not matched to a gene: 15. This CDR3 reads CASSFPPGTSGRGGADTQYF. The DNA for the CDR3 is TGTGCCAGCAGCTTCCCCCCCGGGACTAGCGGGAGAGGAGGTGCAGATACGCAGTATTTT.

DNA of the CDR3: TGTGCCAGCAGTGACAAACGGGACAGGAACACCATATATTTT. It encodes CASSDKRDRNTIYF. The rearrangement joins TRBV6-5 to TRBJ1-3, with 8 bases that match TRBD1. J was trimmed by 7 bases and V by 5 bases; bases with no gene match: 7. The CDR3 loop spans 14 amino acids. Germline CDR1 and CDR2: MNHEY and SVGAGI.

The genes are TRBV29-1 and TRBJ2-5; 10 nucleotides agree with TRBD2. The germline V gene encodes CDR1 SQVTM and CDR2 ANQGSEA. V lost 4 bases, J lost 5 bases, and 16 bases stayed unmatched. The CDR3 has 17 residues. The CDR3 spells CSVGDGTSGMPSETQYF. CDR3 nucleotide sequence: TGCAGCGTTGGGGACGGCACTAGCGGGATGCCCTCGGAGACCCAGTACTTC.